The 11 T cell receptor beta chains reported below all come from one sample, sequenced in a study of blood T cells in healthy people across ages. Next came a second PCR, run for about 7 to 12 cycles, which used a sample-barcoded 5' primer along with a J-beta primer mix. One entry per CDR3 protein, called by TCRdb with MiXCR from the 5' RACE reads. In the table there are 750,000 to 1,000,000 distinct CDR3 sequences, roughly 28% of which are singletons. These same data were also listed under a study on T cells of mothers and their children.

Specimen: blood. Receptor source: a woman in her thirties or forties in good health.

The V gene is TRBV7-3, the J gene TRBJ2-2; the D is unclear. Trimming left V 0 bases short and J 4 bases short, with 6 bases between. This CDR3 has 14 amino acids. Germline V gives CDR1 SGHTA, CDR2 FQGTGA. The CDR3 loop is CASSLTPGTGELFF. Written as DNA, the CDR3 is TGTGCCAGCAGCTTAACTCCAGGCACCGGGGAGCTGTTTTTT.

This clonotype occurred a few times. The genes are TRBV7-9 and TRBJ1-2; 7 nucleotides match TRBD1. The V gene end was trimmed by 5 bases and the J gene end by 4 bases; junction bases not matched to a gene: 7. The CDR3 covers 14 residues. CDR1 SEHNR and CDR2 FQNEAQ come from the germline V gene (reference sequence). In nucleotides, the CDR3 is TGTGCCAGCAGCCGTGCAGGGGGGCTCTATGGCTACACCTTC. It encodes CASSRAGGLYGYTF.

At least ten counts were recorded for this clonotype. The chain links TRBV27 to TRBJ2-7, with D unclear. Germline V gives CDR1 MNHEY, CDR2 SMNVEV (reference sequence). The CDR3 length is 12 residues. V was cut by 3 bases and J by 7 bases, with 10 bases left in between. The CDR3 sequence: CASSFGHGEQYF. The CDR3, as DNA: TGTGCCAGCAGTTTTGGCCATGGGGAGCAGTACTTC.

The gene calls are TRBV6-1 and TRBJ2-7; D is perhaps TRBD1 (7 bases). Germline V CDR1 and CDR2: MNHNS, SASEGT. The ends were cut back, 4 bases at V and 5 bases at J, with 15 bases in the middle. The CDR3 covers 14 residues. The CDR3: CASSAQGGRNEQYF. Written as DNA, the CDR3 is TGTGCCAGCAGTGCGCAGGGGGGACGAAACGAGCAGTACTTC.

Written as DNA, the CDR3 is TGCGCCAGCAGCTCTACCAGGGGTCAGCGGGGCGGAAATGAGCAGTTCTTC. Residues: CASSSTRGQRGGNEQFF. This chain uses TRBV5-1 with TRBJ2-1; tentative D call: TRBD2 (7 bases). CDR3 length equals 17 residues. The V and J ends lost 3 bases and 7 bases respectively, with 23 bases between them. CDR1 is SGHRS, CDR2 YFSETQ, per germline.

This clonotype occurred a few times. The V call is TRBV7-7, the J call TRBJ1-2, with D perhaps TRBD1 (6 bases). The V end was cut by 11 bases, the J end by 8 bases, with 18 bases between. CDR1 and CDR2 (germline): SSHAT, FNYEAQ (reference sequence). The CDR3 runs to 12 residues. CDR3 amino acids: CARGGTSQGYTF. The CDR3 DNA follows: TGTGCCCGGGGGGGGACATCTCAGGGCTACACCTTC.

V and J are TRBV5-1 and TRBJ2-6, with D perhaps matching TRBD2 (7 bases). Trimming left V 2 bases short and J 0 bases short, with 15 bases between. The CDR3 covers 18 residues. Germline-derived CDR1 and CDR2 are SGHRS and YFSETQ. DNA of the CDR3: TGCGCCAGCAGCTTTGGGGGGGGCCTACTCTCTGGGGCCAACGTCCTGACTTTC. This sequence encodes CASSFGGGLLSGANVLTF.

This clonotype turned up a few times. The chain links TRBV12-3 or TRBV12-4 to TRBJ2-3; 12 nucleotides line up with TRBD2. With V trimmed by 7 bases and J by 9 bases, 5 bases remained unmatched. This CDR3 is built from 13 residues. This chain's CDR3 is CASTRTSGGTQYF. The CDR3, as DNA: TGTGCCAGCACCCGTACTAGCGGGGGGACGCAGTATTTT.

This clonotype came up a few times. V is TRBV11-2 and J is TRBJ2-7; no definite D call. The germline V gene has CDR1 SGHAT and CDR2 FQNNGV. The V and J ends lost 2 bases and 0 bases respectively, with 11 bases between them. The CDR3 runs to 15 residues. The DNA of the CDR3 is TGTGCCAGCAGCTTAAACGGGCCTTTCTCCTACGAGCAGTACTTC. It yields the protein CASSLNGPFSYEQYF.

The J gene is TRBJ2-3, the V gene TRBV6-6; D may be TRBD2 (5 bases). The length of the CDR3 is 16 residues. Germline V CDR1 and CDR2: MNHNY, SVGAGI (reference sequence). V was pared by 2 bases and J by 2 bases, with 14 bases between. Here the CDR3 DNA reads TGTGCCAGCAGTTACGGGCGGGCCAGATTCACAGATACGCAGTATTTT. Translation gives CASSYGRARFTDTQYF.

V gene TRBV7-9 combines with J gene TRBJ2-2; 7 positions match TRBD1. The CDR3 contains 15 residues. The junction had 8 bases not matched to a gene; V was cut back by 5 bases and J by 5 bases. Germline V gene data show CDR1 as SEHNR and CDR2 as FQNEAQ (reference sequence). This chain's CDR3 is CASSPRDSPTGELFF. DNA of the CDR3: TGTGCCAGCAGCCCTCGGGACAGCCCAACCGGGGAGCTGTTTTTT.